A single sample is the source of the 13 T cell receptor beta chains below, sequenced in a study of neoadjuvant nivolumab and ipilimumab in lung cancer. TCRdb keeps only in-frame clones here, not all; method: immunoSEQ multiplex PCR. The table records roughly 28,000 clones, 76% of them present only once. This material consisted of tumor tissue, taken after neoadjuvant nivolumab, alone or with ipilimumab, at or shortly before surgery. All receptors derive from an adult with non-small cell lung cancer.

This chain uses TRBV7-9 with TRBJ2-1, with 9 positions matching TRBD2. The CDR3 covers 18 residues. CDR1 and CDR2 from the germline V gene are SEHNR and FQNEAQ (reference sequence). With V trimmed by 1 base and J by 6 bases, 13 bases remained unmatched. Here the CDR3 reads CASSLVSGLAGNVNEQFF. The CDR3, as DNA: TGTGCCAGCAGCTTAGTCTCTGGGCTAGCGGGGAATGTCAATGAGCAGTTCTTC.

This chain connects TRBV5-5 to TRBJ2-3; no definite D call. Germline V lookup: CDR1 SGHKS, CDR2 YYEKEE (reference sequence). CDR3 length: 14 amino acids. Trimming took 0 bases from V and 3 from J, leaving 8 bases between them. DNA for the CDR3: TGTGCCAGCAGCTTGGGCCTGGGAACAGATACGCAGTATTTT. It encodes CASSLGLGTDTQYF.

The DNA for the CDR3 is TGTGCCAGCAGCTTACGACAGGGGCTTAATGAAAAACTGTTTTTT. Its protein product is CASSLRQGLNEKLFF. The rearrangement joins TRBV5-4 to TRBJ1-4; 8 nucleotides line up with TRBD1. With V trimmed by 2 bases and J by 4 bases, 4 bases remained unmatched. Germline V gives CDR1 SGHNT, CDR2 YYREEE (reference sequence). The CDR3 is 15 amino acids.

This clone was seen a single time. The V gene is TRBV4-3, the J gene TRBJ2-3; 9 bases fit TRBD1. With 3 bases clipped from V and 7 bases from J, the junction kept 2 bases outside the gene matches. CDR1 is LGHNA, CDR2 YSLEER, per germline. The CDR3 length is 13 residues. CDR3 sequence: CASSQGTGYTQYF. The CDR3 DNA reads as TGCGCCAGCAGCCAGGGGACAGGGTATACGCAGTATTTT.

The genes are TRBV2 and TRBJ2-2; 7 bases map to TRBD1. The germline gives CDR1 SNHLY, CDR2 FYNNEI. This CDR3 region has 17 residues. The V segment lost 4 bases and the J segment 0 bases; nucleotides outside the gene matches: 8. In DNA, the CDR3 is TGTGCCAGCAGTGGAGACAGGGCTGCCGCGAACACCGGGGAGCTGTTTTTT. This translates into CASSGDRAAANTGELFF.

This clone has just one count. The rearrangement links TRBV5-6 to TRBJ2-5; D ambiguous. The CDR3 totals 13 residues. The V gene's germline CDR1 is SGHDT and CDR2 YYEEEE. V was trimmed by 4 bases and J by 0 bases, leaving 7 bases between them. CDR3 DNA: TGTGCCAGCAGCCTGAGTGACCAAGAGACCCAGTACTTC. Translated: CASSLSDQETQYF. The whole variable domain, remainder taken from reference TRBV5-6 and TRBJ2-5, is DAGVTQSPTHLIKTRGQQVTLRCSPKSGHDTVSWYQQALGQGPQFIFQYYEEEERQRGNFPDRFSGHQFPNYSSELNVNALLLGDSALYLCASSLSDQETQYFGPGTRLLVL.

This sequence joins TRBV11-3 and TRBJ2-1; 8 nucleotides line up with TRBD2. The CDR3 has 17 residues. V shed 5 bases, J shed 7 bases, and the junction held 16 bases outside the gene matches. Germline CDR1 is SGHNT and CDR2 is YENEEA. This CDR3 is CASSHSGPRLAINEQFF. CDR3 in DNA: TGTGCCAGCAGCCACTCAGGTCCGAGACTAGCGATAAATGAGCAGTTCTTC.

This clone was found a few times. The chain employs TRBV5-3 and TRBJ2-3, with 12 positions matching TRBD2. TRBV5-3 is an ORF; its function is uncertain. The CDR3 loop spans 16 amino acids. V trimming: 4 bases; J trimming: 1 base; junction bases outside the gene matches: 4. The CDR3 sequence: CARSVGTSGCTDTQYF. CDR3 bases: TGTGCCAGAAGCGTCGGGACTAGCGGGTGCACAGATACGCAGTATTTT.

This chain uses TRBV29-1 with TRBJ2-3; TRBD1 might be the D (5 bases). This CDR3 comprises 15 residues. The V and J ends lost 3 bases and 2 bases respectively, with 15 bases between them. Looked up from germline, CDR1 is SQVTM and CDR2 is ANQGSEA. DNA of the CDR3: TGCAGCGTTGAGGTAGCTAGTGGGGCCACAGATACGCAGTATTTT. Translating it yields CSVEVASGATDTQYF.

The gene calls are TRBV21-1 and TRBJ1-3; no DNA check was done on the table's D call, TRBD1. TRBV21-1 is deemed a pseudogene. The CDR3 contains 14 residues. This CDR3 is CASSKVVRGNTIYF. The DNA of the CDR3 is TGTGCCAGCAGCAAAGTGGTCAGGGGGAACACCATATATTTT.

The chain couples TRBV14 to TRBJ2-1; D unresolved. Trimming pared 4 bases from V and 4 bases from J, leaving 8 bases between. In germline, CDR1 is SGHDN, CDR2 FVKESK. The CDR3 contains 13 residues. For the CDR3, the DNA is TGTGCCAGCAGCCCGGGCCTTTACAATGAGCAGTTCTTC. Amino acid sequence: CASSPGLYNEQFF.

This clone was found a few times. This CDR3 is also generated by other DNA sequences in the sample. This chain uses TRBV5-1 with TRBJ2-7; unclear D gene. The ends were cut back, 0 bases at V and 5 bases at J, with 6 bases in the middle. This CDR3 comprises 12 residues. From germline, CDR1 is SGHRS and CDR2 YFSETQ. CDR3 region: CASSLGANEQYF. The DNA of the CDR3 is TGCGCCAGCAGCTTGGGGGCTAACGAGCAGTACTTC.

V and J are TRBV28 and TRBJ2-7; 10 bases are a match to TRBD1. Germline loops: CDR1 MDHEN, CDR2 SYDVKM. The J segment lost 3 bases and the V segment lost 5 bases, leaving 4 bases of the junction unmatched. The CDR3 spans 14 residues. The CDR3 DNA is TGTGCCAGCAGTCCGGGACAGGGGATCTACGAGCAGTACTTC. This codes for CASSPGQGIYEQYF.